This T cell receptor beta chain derives from a study of spatial heterogeneity in lung cancer. Study background: The average count in raw reads for each unique TCR and UMI combination exceeded 9.5 appearances.

This clonotype is medium-sized by share. Each TCR cDNA molecule carried a unique molecular identifier. TCRdb reprocessed the 5' RACE reads via MiXCR and lists one record per CDR3 protein. The top ten clones hold around 27% of a sample with some 8,700 distinct CDR3 sequences, 7% to 10% of them seen once. With V trimmed by 6 bases and J by 2 bases, 6 bases remained unmatched. The CDR3 consists of 14 residues. In germline, CDR1 is SQVTM, CDR2 ANQGSEA. Time point reported: sample taken at primary tumor resection. Tumor, nontumor lung or frozen PBMC supplied whole RNA that was sequenced unsorted. The chain links TRBV29-1 to TRBJ1-4; 7 bases map to TRBD1. The sequencing used PBMCs, collected at surgery. This receptor was identified in a female donor with early-stage non-small cell lung cancer. CDR3 loop: CSVGLGGTNEKLFF. CDR3 in DNA: TGCAGCGTGGGATTAGGGGGCACTAATGAAAAACTGTTTTTT.